Presented here are 27 T cell receptor beta chains from one specimen sequenced in a study of control samples from healthy donors and cancer patients. Generated by immunoSEQ multiplex PCR, the TCRdb table keeps only in-frame clones and is missing some. The data contain 170,000 or so clones, just under 95% of them singletons. The sample taken for sequencing was blood. The source is a man between 18 and 35 years old in good health.

The rearrangement uses TRBV7-9 and TRBJ2-7; D gene ambiguous. Germline CDR1 SEHNR, CDR2 FQNEAQ (reference sequence). V lost 4 bases and J lost 3, with 10 bases in between. The CDR3 runs 13 residues. The DNA for the CDR3 is TGTGCCAGCAGCTCGATAGCTAGCTACGAGCAGTACTTC. It translates to CASSSIASYEQYF.

In regard to this clone: Other DNA sequences in this sample translate to the same CDR3. The chain links TRBV3-1 (or the pseudogene TRBV3-2) to TRBJ1-1; D gene ambiguous. V shed 3 bases and J shed 0 bases, with 5 bases lying between them. Germline V gene sequence: CDR1 LGHDT, CDR2 YNNKEL (reference sequence). The CDR3 is made up of 13 amino acids. This CDR3 reads CASSQVLNTEAFF. CDR3 DNA: TGTGCCAGCAGCCAGGTCCTGAACACTGAAGCTTTCTTT.

V and J are TRBV18 and TRBJ1-1; D ambiguous. This CDR3 spans 13 amino acids. Germline V lookup: CDR1 KGHSH, CDR2 LQKENI. V dropped 3 bases and J dropped 5 bases, with 10 bases sitting between them. Here the CDR3 reads CASSPPLRTEAFF. CDR3 DNA sequence: TGTGCCAGCTCACCCCCTCTTCGGACTGAAGCTTTCTTT.

V usage is TRBV29-1 and J usage is TRBJ2-1, with 8 bases fitting TRBD1. Trimming cost V 5 bases and J 4 bases; bases outside gene matches: 7. This CDR3 is 14 amino acids long. Germline-derived CDR1 and CDR2 are SQVTM and ANQGSEA. The CDR3 DNA follows: TGCAGCGTTATCGGACAGGGAGCTTACAATGAGCAGTTCTTC. Its translation is CSVIGQGAYNEQFF.

The V and J genes are TRBV5-1 and TRBJ2-5; TRBD2 matches 10 bases. The CDR3 covers 16 residues. Germline CDR1 reads SGHRS; CDR2 reads YFSETQ. After removal of 3 bases from V and 1 base from J, the junction contained 6 bases not matched to a gene. CDR3 in DNA: TGCGCCAGCAGCTCTCAGCGGGGGGGGATCCAAGAGACCCAGTACTTC. This translates into CASSSQRGGIQETQYF.

The chain joins TRBV6-5 to TRBJ1-6, with unresolved D. CDR1 MNHEY and CDR2 SVGAGI come from the germline V gene. The CDR3 consists of 14 residues. V was pared by 5 bases and J by 0 bases, with 5 bases between. The CDR3 region is CASSRASYNSPLHF. The CDR3 region has the DNA TGTGCCAGCAGTAGGGCCTCCTATAATTCACCCCTCCACTTT.

This chain joins TRBV24-1 and TRBJ1-4; 9 nucleotides align to TRBD1. The CDR3 consists of 18 residues. V gave up 4 bases and J gave up 5 bases; unmatched junction bases: 13. Germline V gene lookup returns CDR1 KGHDR and CDR2 SFDVKD. The CDR3 region has the DNA TGTGCCACCAGTGAACGTCCCGGGACAGGGCCGGAGAATGAAAAACTGTTTTTT. Protein sequence: CATSERPGTGPENEKLFF.

The genes are TRBV10-1 and TRBJ2-2, with unresolved D. The CDR3 consists of 13 residues. The V gene's germline CDR1 is WNHNN and CDR2 SYGVQD (reference sequence). V gave up 6 bases and J gave up 3 bases, with 8 bases separating them. CDR3 DNA sequence: TGCGCCAGCAGCCGACTCGACACCGGGGAGCTGTTTTTT. Translation gives CASSRLDTGELFF.

This clone has just a few counts. The V call is TRBV7-2, the J call TRBJ2-7, with 8 bases fitting TRBD1. Losses at the gene ends were 4 bases for V and 5 bases for J; bases not matched to a gene: 4. There are 13 residues in the CDR3. In germline, CDR1 is SGHTA, CDR2 FQGNSA. Here the CDR3 DNA reads TGTGCCAGCAGCTGGAGACAGGGGAACGAGCAGTACTTC. It encodes CASSWRQGNEQYF.

V usage is TRBV3-1 (or the pseudogene TRBV3-2) and J usage is TRBJ1-1, with 7 bases matching TRBD1. J lost 0 bases, V lost 4 bases, and 5 bases had no gene match. The CDR3 runs 15 residues. CDR1 is LGHDT and CDR2 is YNNKEL in the germline V gene (reference sequence). CDR3 in amino acids: CASSLSGQLNTEAFF. The CDR3 DNA reads as TGTGCCAGCAGCCTGTCGGGACAGCTGAACACTGAAGCTTTCTTT.

V gene TRBV27 combines with J gene TRBJ2-7; D is possibly TRBD1 (6 bases). Trimming pared 5 bases from V and 4 bases from J, leaving 18 bases between. The CDR3 length is 15 residues. Germline V gene data show CDR1 as MNHEY and CDR2 as SMNVEV (reference sequence). CDR3 residues: CASSLGQSRRYEQYF. CDR3 in DNA: TGTGCCAGCAGTCTAGGACAGAGCCGGCGATACGAGCAGTACTTC.

This sequence joins TRBV18 and TRBJ1-2; 8 nucleotides agree with TRBD1. The germline gives CDR1 KGHSH, CDR2 LQKENI. The junction had 4 bases not matched to a gene; V was cut back by 4 bases and J by 0 bases. The CDR3 length is 15 residues. This chain's CDR3 is CASSQGQGPNYGYTF. The CDR3 DNA reads as TGTGCCAGCTCACAAGGACAGGGCCCTAACTATGGCTACACCTTC.

This chain uses TRBV19 with TRBJ2-2, with TRBD1 matching over 8 bases. The CDR3 spans 16 residues. Germline-derived CDR1 and CDR2 are LNHDA and SQIVND (reference sequence). V lost 3 bases and J lost 7; bases outside the gene matches: 10. CDR3 nucleotide sequence: TGTGCCAGTAGTATCCCGAGACAGGGGTCAGGCGGGGAGCTGTTTTTT. This encodes CASSIPRQGSGGELFF. Based on the CDR3 plus reference TRBV19 and TRBJ2-2, the full variable domain is DGGITQSPKYLFRKEGQNVTLSCEQNLNHDAMYWYRQDPGQGLRLIYYSQIVNDFQKGDIAEGYSVSREKKESFPLTVTSAQKNPTAFYLCASSIPRQGSGGELFFGEGSRLTVL.

This chain links TRBV3-1 (or the pseudogene TRBV3-2) with TRBJ1-1; D not resolved. Germline lookup yields CDR1 LGHDT and CDR2 YNNKEL (reference sequence). The V end lost 1 base, the J end lost 5 bases, and 11 bases lay between the germline ends. This CDR3 region has 14 residues. CDR3 protein: CASSQGLLPTEAFF. The CDR3 nucleotides are TGTGCCAGCAGCCAAGGTCTCTTGCCAACTGAAGCTTTCTTT.

This chain uses TRBV18 with TRBJ2-2, with D perhaps matching TRBD1 or TRBD2 (6 bases each). Looked up from germline, CDR1 is KGHSH and CDR2 is LQKENI. The CDR3 spans 15 residues. Between the trimmed V and J ends, which lost 1 base and 6 bases, there was a span of 12 bases. CDR3 sequence: CASSPLGGVAGELFF. CDR3 DNA sequence: TGTGCCAGCTCACCACTCGGGGGCGTCGCCGGGGAGCTGTTTTTT.

This clone was seen once. The chain has TRBV6-2 or TRBV6-3 and TRBJ2-5, with a tentative D call TRBD2 (5 bases). Trimming took off 5 bases at V and 5 bases at J, with 12 bases between the two ends. CDR1 and CDR2 (germline): MNHEY, SVGEGT. The CDR3 is 13 amino acids. CDR3 in amino acids: CASSQDSRETQYF. The CDR3 coding sequence is TGTGCCAGCAGTCAGGACTCCCGGGAGACCCAGTACTTC.

The chain joins TRBV19 to TRBJ2-3, with D maybe TRBD2 (7 bases). The CDR3 consists of 15 residues. Trimming removed 6 bases from V and 3 bases from J, with 16 bases in between. In germline, CDR1 is LNHDA, CDR2 SQIVND (reference sequence). The CDR3 bases are TGTGCCAGTAGATCCGAGGCGGGGGCAACAGATACGCAGTATTTT. Translation gives CASRSEAGATDTQYF.

The chain is built from TRBV24-1 and TRBJ2-2; D not certain. Germline V lookup: CDR1 KGHDR, CDR2 SFDVKD. The length of the CDR3 is 15 residues. Trimming took off 4 bases at V and 1 base at J, with 9 bases between the two ends. The CDR3, as DNA: TGTGCCACCAGTGAAGAAAGAGAGAACACCGGGGAGCTGTTTTTT. This gives the protein CATSEERENTGELFF.

The chain uses TRBV24-1 and TRBJ2-1, with TRBD1 matching 9 bases. Germline CDR1 KGHDR, CDR2 SFDVKD. V lost 6 bases and J lost 0; bases outside the gene matches: 11. The CDR3 runs to 18 residues. CDR3 in DNA: TGTGCCACCAGTAGACCGGGACAGGGTAAAAGCTCCTACAATGAGCAGTTCTTC. Its translation is CATSRPGQGKSSYNEQFF.

The V and J genes are TRBV5-4 and TRBJ2-5, with D uncertain. Germline CDR1 reads SGHNT; CDR2 reads YYREEE (reference sequence). CDR3 length: 12 residues. The V end lost 2 bases, the J end lost 4 bases, and 6 bases lay between the germline ends. The CDR3 region is CASSFPLETQYF. The CDR3 nucleotides are TGTGCCAGCAGCTTTCCCCTAGAGACCCAGTACTTC.

V usage is TRBV7-3 and J usage is TRBJ2-2; D might be TRBD1 or TRBD2, each matching 7 bases. CDR1 is SGHTA and CDR2 is FQGTGA in the germline V gene. Trimming pared 5 bases from V and 5 bases from J, leaving 18 bases between. There are 16 residues in the CDR3. CDR3 DNA sequence: TGTGCCAGCAGCCTCCCAGGGGGGGCTCGAACCGGGGAGCTGTTTTTT. Encoded protein: CASSLPGGARTGELFF.

The V call is TRBV28, the J call TRBJ1-5; D unresolved. V shed 7 bases and J shed 0 bases, with 10 bases lying between them. Per germline, CDR1 MDHEN and CDR2 SYDVKM. CDR3 length: 14 amino acids. CDR3 region: CASNTGYSNQPQHF. The CDR3, as DNA: TGTGCCAGCAACACGGGATATAGCAATCAGCCCCAGCATTTT.

This clone showed up just once. This chain joins TRBV24-1 and TRBJ1-5; D call uncertain. Looked up from germline, CDR1 is KGHDR and CDR2 is SFDVKD. CDR3 size: 13 residues. Trimming took off 4 bases at V and 7 bases at J, with 10 bases between the two ends. This chain's CDR3 is CATSEEGGQPQHF. The CDR3 nucleotides are TGTGCCACCAGTGAAGAGGGTGGGCAGCCCCAGCATTTT.

The gene calls are TRBV11-3 and TRBJ2-1, with 12 bases fitting TRBD2. After removal of 5 bases from V and 7 bases from J, the junction contained 18 bases not matched to a gene. CDR1 and CDR2 (germline): SGHNT, YENEEA. The CDR3 is 19 residues long. CDR3 loop: CASSTGVSLAGGWVNEQFF. The CDR3 DNA sequence: TGTGCCAGCAGCACAGGGGTATCACTAGCGGGGGGCTGGGTTAATGAGCAGTTCTTC.

This clone was observed a single time. The chain uses TRBV7-3 and TRBJ2-3; 7 nucleotides align to TRBD1. This CDR3 is built from 13 residues. CDR1 SGHTA and CDR2 FQGTGA come from the germline V gene. Trimming cost V 8 bases and J 2 bases; bases outside gene matches: 4. CDR3 protein: CASQGQYTDTQYF. In nucleotides, the CDR3 is TGTGCCAGCCAGGGACAGTACACAGATACGCAGTATTTT.

The chain has TRBV2 and TRBJ1-6; D is undetermined. The CDR3 totals 14 residues. V was cut by 4 bases and J by 4 bases, with 8 bases left in between. Germline assignment: CDR1 SNHLY and CDR2 FYNNEI. CDR3 nucleotide sequence: TGTGCCAGCAGTGGACGTCTATATAATTCACCCCTCCACTTT. It specifies CASSGRLYNSPLHF.

This rearrangement joins TRBV5-1 to TRBJ2-3; 10 bases are a match to TRBD2. The CDR3 is 15 residues long. Germline CDR1 and CDR2: SGHRS and YFSETQ. The ends lost 0 bases at V and 6 bases at J; junction bases unmatched: 4. The CDR3 coding sequence is TGCGCCAGCAGCTTGGAACTAGCGGGGATGGATACGCAGTATTTT. This encodes CASSLELAGMDTQYF. The full variable domain, rest sourced from reference TRBV5-1 and TRBJ2-3, is KAGVTQTPRYLIKTRGQQVTLSCSPISGHRSVSWYQQTPGQGLQFLFEYFSETQRNKGNFPGRFSGRQFSNSRSEMNVSTLELGDSALYLCASSLELAGMDTQYFGPGTRLTVL.